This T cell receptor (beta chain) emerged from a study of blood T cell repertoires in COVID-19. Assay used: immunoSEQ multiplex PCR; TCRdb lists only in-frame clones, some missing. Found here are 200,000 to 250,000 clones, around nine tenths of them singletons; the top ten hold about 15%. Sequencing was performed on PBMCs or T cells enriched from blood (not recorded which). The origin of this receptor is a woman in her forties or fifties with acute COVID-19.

Written as DNA, the CDR3 is TGTGCCAGCAGCCCGGGACTAGCGGGCCGCTACAATGAGCAGTTCTTC. Its protein product is CASSPGLAGRYNEQFF. The chain uses TRBV7-9 and TRBJ2-1, with TRBD2 identical over 12 bases. V lost 5 bases to trimming and J lost 3 bases; unmatched junction nucleotides: 5. CDR3 size: 16 residues. Per germline, CDR1 SEHNR and CDR2 FQNEAQ (reference sequence).